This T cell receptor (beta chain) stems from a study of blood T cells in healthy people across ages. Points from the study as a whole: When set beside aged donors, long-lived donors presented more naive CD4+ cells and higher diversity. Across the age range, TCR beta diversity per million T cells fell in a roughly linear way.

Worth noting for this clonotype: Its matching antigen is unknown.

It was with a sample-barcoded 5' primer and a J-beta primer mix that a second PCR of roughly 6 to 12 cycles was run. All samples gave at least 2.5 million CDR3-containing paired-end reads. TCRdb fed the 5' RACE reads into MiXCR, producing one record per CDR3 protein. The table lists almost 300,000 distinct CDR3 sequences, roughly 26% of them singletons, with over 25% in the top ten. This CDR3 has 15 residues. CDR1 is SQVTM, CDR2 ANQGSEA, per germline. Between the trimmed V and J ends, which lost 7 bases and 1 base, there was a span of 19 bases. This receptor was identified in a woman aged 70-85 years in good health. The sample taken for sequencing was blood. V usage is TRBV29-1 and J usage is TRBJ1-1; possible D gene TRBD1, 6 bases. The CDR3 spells CSAYPVQGKNTEAFF. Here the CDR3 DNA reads TGCAGCGCCTACCCTGTACAGGGAAAGAACACTGAAGCTTTCTTT.